This TCR beta chain is drawn from a study of Graves' ophthalmopathy and Graves' hyperthyroidism. RNA transcripts provided the template for amplifying TCR beta CDR3 regions. The first-round RT-PCR employed HTBI primers together with the Qiagen OneStep RT-PCR kit. A multiplex PCR was then performed as the second round. TCRdb reprocessed the multiplex PCR reads with MiXCR, giving one entry per CDR3 protein. The sample consists of about 740,000 distinct CDR3 sequences, approximately 40% of them appearing once. The V end lost 6 bases, the J end lost 3 bases, and 18 bases lay between the germline ends. CDR3 size: 16 residues. Germline CDR1 SEHNR, CDR2 FQNEAQ (reference sequence). Establishment of the diagnosis relied upon clinical symptoms, serum thyroxine, TRAb, thyroid ultrasound and orbital computed tomography. General study points: Most thyroid clonotypes with frequency above 0.001 were detected in blood too. Ophthalmopathy was separated from stable hyperthyroidism by a 13-signature model with over 85% sensitivity and around 81% specificity.

About this clonotype itself: What it recognizes is unknown.

The sample was peripheral blood. The sequence derives from an adult man with Graves' ophthalmopathy. The chain joins TRBV7-9 to TRBJ1-5; weak D call: TRBD1 (5 bases). Here the CDR3 DNA reads TGTGCCAGCAGTAAAGATCGGGGCTCCTTCAATCAGCCCCAGCATTTT. Protein sequence: CASSKDRGSFNQPQHF. The full variable domain, in which reference TRBV7-9 and TRBJ1-5 provide the parts outside the CDR3, is DTGVSQNPRHKITKRGQNVTFRCDPISEHNRLYWYRQTLGQGPEFLTYFQNEAQLEKSRLLSDRFSAERPKGSFSTLEIQRTEQGDSAMYLCASSKDRGSFNQPQHFGDGTRLSIL.